This T cell receptor beta chain was captured by sequencing in a study of blood T cells in healthy people across ages. Study findings and constraints: Naive T cell percentage showed a strong correlation with TCR beta diversity.

For this clonotype: Its antigen is undetermined.

A second PCR, run for about 6 to 11 cycles, used a sample-barcoded 5' primer plus a J-beta primer mix. One entry per CDR3 protein results from TCRdb running MiXCR on the 5' RACE reads. This table holds over 950,000 distinct CDR3 sequences, about 51% found once. Trimming took 6 bases from V and 5 from J, leaving 11 bases between them. Germline CDR1 reads SNHLY; CDR2 reads FYNNEI. The CDR3 sequence is 12 residues long. This chain uses TRBV2 with TRBJ2-7, with no clear D. The source material was blood. The sequence was collected from a woman aged 60 to 75 in good health. CDR3 protein: CASRTEPHEQYF. The CDR3 region has the DNA TGTGCCAGCAGGACGGAACCCCACGAGCAGTACTTC. The variable domain in full, with the rest retrieved from reference TRBV2 and TRBJ2-7, is EPEVTQTPSHQVTQMGQEVILRCVPISNHLYFYWYRQILGQKVEFLVSFYNNEISEKSEIFDDQFSVERPDGSNFTLKIRSTKLEDSAMYFCASRTEPHEQYFGPGTRLTVT.